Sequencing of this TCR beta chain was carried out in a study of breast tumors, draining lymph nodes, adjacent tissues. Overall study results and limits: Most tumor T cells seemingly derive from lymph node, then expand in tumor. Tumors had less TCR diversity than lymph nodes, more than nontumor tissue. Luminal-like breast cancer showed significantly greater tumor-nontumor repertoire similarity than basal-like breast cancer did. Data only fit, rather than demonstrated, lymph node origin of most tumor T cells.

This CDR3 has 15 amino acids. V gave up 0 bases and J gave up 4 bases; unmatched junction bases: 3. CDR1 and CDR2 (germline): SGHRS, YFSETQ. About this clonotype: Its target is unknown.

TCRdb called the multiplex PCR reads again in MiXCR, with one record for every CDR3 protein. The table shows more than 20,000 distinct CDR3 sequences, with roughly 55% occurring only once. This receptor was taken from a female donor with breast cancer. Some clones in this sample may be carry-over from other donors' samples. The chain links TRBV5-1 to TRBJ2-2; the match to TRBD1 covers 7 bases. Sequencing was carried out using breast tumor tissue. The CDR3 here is CASSLGDRSTGELFF. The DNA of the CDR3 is TGCGCCAGCAGCTTGGGGGACAGAAGCACCGGGGAGCTGTTTTTT.